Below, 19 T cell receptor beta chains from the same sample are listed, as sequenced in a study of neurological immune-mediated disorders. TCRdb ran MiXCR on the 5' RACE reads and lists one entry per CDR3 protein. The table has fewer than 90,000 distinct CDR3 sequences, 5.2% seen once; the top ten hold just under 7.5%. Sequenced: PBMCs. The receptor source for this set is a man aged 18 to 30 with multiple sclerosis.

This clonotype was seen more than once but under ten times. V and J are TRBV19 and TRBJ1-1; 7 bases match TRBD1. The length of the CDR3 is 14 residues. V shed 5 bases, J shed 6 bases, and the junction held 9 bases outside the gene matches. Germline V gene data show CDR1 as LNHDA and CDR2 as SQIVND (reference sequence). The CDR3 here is CASSSQGRSSEAFF. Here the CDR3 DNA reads TGTGCCAGTAGTTCACAGGGGCGCTCATCTGAAGCTTTCTTT.

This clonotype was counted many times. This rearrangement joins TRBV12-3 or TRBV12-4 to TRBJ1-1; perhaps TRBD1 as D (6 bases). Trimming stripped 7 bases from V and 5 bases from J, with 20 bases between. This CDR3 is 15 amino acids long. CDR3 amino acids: CASNVYGGAGTEAFF. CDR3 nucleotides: TGTGCCAGCAACGTCTATGGGGGCGCGGGAACTGAAGCTTTCTTT.

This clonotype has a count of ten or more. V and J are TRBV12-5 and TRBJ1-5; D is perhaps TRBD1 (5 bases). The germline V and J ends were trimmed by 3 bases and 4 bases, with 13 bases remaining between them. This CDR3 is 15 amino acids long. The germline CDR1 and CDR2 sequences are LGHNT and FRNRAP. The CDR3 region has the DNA TGTGCTAGTGGTTTCTCATCGGAGGGGAATCAGCCCCAGCATTTT. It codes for CASGFSSEGNQPQHF.

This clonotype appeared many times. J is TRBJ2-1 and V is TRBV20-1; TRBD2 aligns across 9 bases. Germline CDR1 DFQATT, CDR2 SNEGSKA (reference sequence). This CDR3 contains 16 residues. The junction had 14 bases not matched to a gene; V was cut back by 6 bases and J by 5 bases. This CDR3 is CSATPWGGGADNEQFF. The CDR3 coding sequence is TGCAGTGCCACCCCGTGGGGCGGGGGGGCCGACAATGAGCAGTTCTTC.

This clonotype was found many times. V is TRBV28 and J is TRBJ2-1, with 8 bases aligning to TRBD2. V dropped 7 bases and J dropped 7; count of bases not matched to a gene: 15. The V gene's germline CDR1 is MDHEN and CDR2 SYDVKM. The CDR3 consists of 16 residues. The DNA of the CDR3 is TGTGCCAGCAACGAGCCGGGACTAGAGCTTGGGAATGAGCAGTTCTTC. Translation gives CASNEPGLELGNEQFF.

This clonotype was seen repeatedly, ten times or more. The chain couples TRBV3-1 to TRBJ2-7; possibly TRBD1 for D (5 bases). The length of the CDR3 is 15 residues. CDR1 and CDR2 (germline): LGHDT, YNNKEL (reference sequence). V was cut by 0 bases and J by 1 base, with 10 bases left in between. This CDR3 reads CASSQDGAASYEQYF. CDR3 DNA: TGTGCCAGCAGCCAAGATGGGGCAGCGTCCTACGAGCAGTACTTC.

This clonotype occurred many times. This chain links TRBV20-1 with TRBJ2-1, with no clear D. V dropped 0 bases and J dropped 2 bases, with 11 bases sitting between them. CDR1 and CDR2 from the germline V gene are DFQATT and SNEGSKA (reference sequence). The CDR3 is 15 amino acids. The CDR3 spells CSARDPGVTYNEQFF. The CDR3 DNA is TGCAGTGCTAGAGATCCAGGCGTTACCTACAATGAGCAGTTCTTC.

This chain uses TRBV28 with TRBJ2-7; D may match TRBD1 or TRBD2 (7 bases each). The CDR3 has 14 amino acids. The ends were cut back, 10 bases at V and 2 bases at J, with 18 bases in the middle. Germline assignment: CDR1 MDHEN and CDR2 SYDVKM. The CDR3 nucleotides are TGTGCCAACAGGCAGGGGGGGATACCCTACGAGCAGTACTTC. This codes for CANRQGGIPYEQYF.

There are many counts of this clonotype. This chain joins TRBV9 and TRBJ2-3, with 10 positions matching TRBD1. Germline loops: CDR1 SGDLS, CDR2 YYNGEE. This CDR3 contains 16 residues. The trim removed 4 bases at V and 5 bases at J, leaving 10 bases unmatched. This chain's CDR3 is CASSWGDRGPLDTQYF. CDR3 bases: TGTGCCAGCAGCTGGGGGGACAGGGGCCCCTTAGATACGCAGTATTTT.

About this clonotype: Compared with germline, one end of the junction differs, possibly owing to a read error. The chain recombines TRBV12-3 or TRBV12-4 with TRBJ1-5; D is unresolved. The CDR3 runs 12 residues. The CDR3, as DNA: TGTGCCAGCAGCTCCCCGCGGCGACCCCAGAATTTT. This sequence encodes CASSSPRRPQNF.

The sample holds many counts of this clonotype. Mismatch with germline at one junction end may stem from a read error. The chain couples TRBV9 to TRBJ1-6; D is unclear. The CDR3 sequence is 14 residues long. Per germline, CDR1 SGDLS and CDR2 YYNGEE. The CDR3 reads CASSVGPRDSPLNF. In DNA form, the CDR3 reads TGTGCCAGCAGCGTCGGCCCGAGGGATTCACCCCTCAACTTT.

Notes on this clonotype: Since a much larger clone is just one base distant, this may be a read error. The CDR3 region has the DNA TGCGCCAGCAGCCCTGGAAAGGACTACGAGCAGTACTTC. This codes for CASSPGKDYEQYF. The chain has TRBV5-1 and TRBJ2-7; the D is unclear. Germline CDR1 and CDR2: SGHRS and YFSETQ. The CDR3 runs 13 residues. Between the trimmed V and J ends, which lost 4 bases and 3 bases, there was a span of 11 bases.

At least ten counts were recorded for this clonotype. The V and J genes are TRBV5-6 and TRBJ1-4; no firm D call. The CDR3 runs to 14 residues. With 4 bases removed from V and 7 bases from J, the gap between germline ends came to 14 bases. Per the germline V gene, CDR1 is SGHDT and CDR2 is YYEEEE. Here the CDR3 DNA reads TGTGCCAGCAGCCCCCGTAGTATTGGTGAAAAACTGTTTTTT. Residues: CASSPRSIGEKLFF.

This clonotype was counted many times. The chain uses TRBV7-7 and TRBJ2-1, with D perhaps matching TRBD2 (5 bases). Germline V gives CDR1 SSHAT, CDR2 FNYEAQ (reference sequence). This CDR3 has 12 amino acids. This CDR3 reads CAIGVGSNEQFF. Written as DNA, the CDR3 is TGTGCTATCGGGGTTGGGAGCAATGAGCAGTTCTTC.

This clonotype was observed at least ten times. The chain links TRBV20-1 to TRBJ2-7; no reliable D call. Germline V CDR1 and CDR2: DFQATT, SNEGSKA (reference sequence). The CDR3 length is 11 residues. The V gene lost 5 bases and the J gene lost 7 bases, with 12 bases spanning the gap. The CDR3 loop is CSAGNGWEQYF. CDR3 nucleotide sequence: TGCAGTGCTGGGAATGGTTGGGAGCAGTACTTC.

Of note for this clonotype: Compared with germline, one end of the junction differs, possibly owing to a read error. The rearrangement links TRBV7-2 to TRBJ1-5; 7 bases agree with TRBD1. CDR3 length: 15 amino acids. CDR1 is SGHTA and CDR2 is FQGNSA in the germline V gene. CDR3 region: CASASDVGAGQPQNF. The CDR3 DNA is TGTGCCAGCGCTTCCGACGTCGGGGCGGGACAGCCCCAGAATTTT.

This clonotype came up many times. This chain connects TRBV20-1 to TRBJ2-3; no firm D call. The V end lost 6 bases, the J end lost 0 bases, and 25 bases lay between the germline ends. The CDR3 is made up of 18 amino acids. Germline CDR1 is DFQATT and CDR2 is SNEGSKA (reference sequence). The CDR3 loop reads CSAHPKLFGWDSTDTQYF. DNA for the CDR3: TGCAGTGCCCACCCCAAACTTTTTGGGTGGGATAGCACAGATACGCAGTATTTT.

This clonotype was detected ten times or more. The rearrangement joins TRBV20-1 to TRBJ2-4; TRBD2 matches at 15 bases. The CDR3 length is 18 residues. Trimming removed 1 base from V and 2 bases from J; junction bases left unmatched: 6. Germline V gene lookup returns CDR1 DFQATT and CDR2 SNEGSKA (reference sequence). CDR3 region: CSARVGLAGGLSKNIQYF. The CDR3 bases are TGCAGTGCTAGAGTTGGACTAGCGGGGGGGCTCTCCAAAAACATTCAGTACTTC.

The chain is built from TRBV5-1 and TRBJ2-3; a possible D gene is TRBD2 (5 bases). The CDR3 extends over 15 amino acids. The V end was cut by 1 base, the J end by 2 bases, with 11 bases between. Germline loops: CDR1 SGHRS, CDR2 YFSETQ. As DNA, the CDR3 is TGCGCCAGCAGCTTGTTCTCAGCGGACACAGATACGCAGTATTTT. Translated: CASSLFSADTDTQYF.